This T cell receptor (beta chain) was observed in a study of post-analysis software for immune sequencing data. Whole-study results and caveats: Diversity measured as normalized Chao1 was significantly lower in multiple sclerosis patients than in controls. Controls had lower frequencies than patients of five or six TRBV segments, which included TRBV5-6, TRBV5-1 and TRBV20-1.

Trimming stripped 8 bases from V and 1 base from J, with 11 bases between. This CDR3 is 13 amino acids long. Germline CDR1 is SEHNR and CDR2 is FQNEAQ (reference sequence). The sample holds a few counts of this clonotype. The target antigen is unknown. Unique molecular identifiers were present in the TCR beta cDNA libraries. Each CDR3 protein is one row after TCRdb ran MiXCR on the PCR reads. The sample lists roughly 400,000 distinct CDR3 sequences; 30% to 40% were seen once. The V and J genes are TRBV7-9 and TRBJ1-1; D is ambiguous. This clonotype originated in a girl aged 2-10 years with multiple sclerosis. Sequenced sample: blood. The CDR3 spells CASFRTANTEAFF. The CDR3 bases are TGTGCCAGCTTCAGGACGGCGAACACTGAAGCTTTCTTT.